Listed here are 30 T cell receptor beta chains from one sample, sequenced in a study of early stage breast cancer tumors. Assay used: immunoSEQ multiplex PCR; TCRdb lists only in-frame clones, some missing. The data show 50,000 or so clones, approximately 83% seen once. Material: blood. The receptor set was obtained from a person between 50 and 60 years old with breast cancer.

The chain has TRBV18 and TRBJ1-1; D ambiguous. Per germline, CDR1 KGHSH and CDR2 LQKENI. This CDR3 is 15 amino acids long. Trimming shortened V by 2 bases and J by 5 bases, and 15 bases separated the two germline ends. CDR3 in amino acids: CASSPNGTAGTEAFF. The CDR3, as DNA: TGTGCCAGCTCACCAAATGGAACCGCGGGAACTGAAGCTTTCTTT. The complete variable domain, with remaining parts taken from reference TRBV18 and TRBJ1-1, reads NAGVMQNPRHLVRRRGQEARLRCSPMKGHSHVYWYRQLPEEGLKFMVYLQKENIIDESGMPKERFSAEFPKEGPSILRIQQVVRGDSAAYFCASSPNGTAGTEAFFGQGTRLTVV.

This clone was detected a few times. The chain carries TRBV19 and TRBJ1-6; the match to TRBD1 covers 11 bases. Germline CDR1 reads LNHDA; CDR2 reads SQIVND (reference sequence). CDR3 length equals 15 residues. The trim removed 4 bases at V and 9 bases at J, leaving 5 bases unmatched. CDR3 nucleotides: TGTGCCAGTAGTAACTCGGGGACAGGGGGTTCACCCCTCCACTTT. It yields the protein CASSNSGTGGSPLHF.

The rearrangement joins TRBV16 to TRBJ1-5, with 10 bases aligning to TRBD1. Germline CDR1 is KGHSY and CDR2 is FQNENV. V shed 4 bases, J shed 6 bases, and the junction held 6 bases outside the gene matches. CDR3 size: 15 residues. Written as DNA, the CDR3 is TGTGCCAGCAGCCTTTCGGGACAGGGGATTCAGCCCCAGCATTTT. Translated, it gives CASSLSGQGIQPQHF.

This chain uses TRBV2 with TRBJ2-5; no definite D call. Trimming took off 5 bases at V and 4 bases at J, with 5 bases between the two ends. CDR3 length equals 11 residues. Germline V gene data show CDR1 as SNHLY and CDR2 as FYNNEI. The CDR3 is CASSWGETQYF. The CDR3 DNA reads TGTGCCAGCAGTTGGGGAGAGACCCAGTACTTC.

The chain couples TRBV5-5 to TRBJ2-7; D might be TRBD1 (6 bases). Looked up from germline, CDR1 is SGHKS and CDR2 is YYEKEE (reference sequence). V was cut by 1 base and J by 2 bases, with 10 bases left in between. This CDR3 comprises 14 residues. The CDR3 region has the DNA TGTGCCAGCAGCTTGAAGGGGACACCCTACGAGCAGTACTTC. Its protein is CASSLKGTPYEQYF. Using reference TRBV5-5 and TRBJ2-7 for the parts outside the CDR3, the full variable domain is DAGVTQSPTHLIKTRGQQVTLRCSPISGHKSVSWYQQVLGQGPQFIFQYYEKEERGRGNFPDRFSARQFPNYSSELNVNALLLGDSALYLCASSLKGTPYEQYFGPGTRLTVT.

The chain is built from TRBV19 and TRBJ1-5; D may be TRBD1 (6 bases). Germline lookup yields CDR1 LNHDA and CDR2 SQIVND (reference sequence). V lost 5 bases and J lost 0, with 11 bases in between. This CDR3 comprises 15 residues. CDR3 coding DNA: TGTGCCAGTAGTCAACAGGGATATAGCAATCAGCCCCAGCATTTT. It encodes CASSQQGYSNQPQHF.

The CDR3 protein is CASSLSGQRHNEQFF. In DNA form, the CDR3 reads TGTGCCAGCAGCTTATCAGGACAGAGGCACAATGAGCAGTTCTTC. The chain is built from TRBV7-2 and TRBJ2-1; D is perhaps TRBD1 (6 bases). The V gene lost 2 bases and the J gene lost 5 bases, with 13 bases spanning the gap. The CDR3 length is 15 residues. Germline CDR1 SGHTA, CDR2 FQGNSA. Filled out from reference TRBV7-2 and TRBJ2-1, the complete variable domain reads GAGVSQSPSNKVTEKGKDVELRCDPISGHTALYWYRQSLGQGLEFLIYFQGNSAPDKSGLPSDRFSAERTGGSVSTLTIQRTQQEDSAVYLCASSLSGQRHNEQFFGPGTRLTVL.

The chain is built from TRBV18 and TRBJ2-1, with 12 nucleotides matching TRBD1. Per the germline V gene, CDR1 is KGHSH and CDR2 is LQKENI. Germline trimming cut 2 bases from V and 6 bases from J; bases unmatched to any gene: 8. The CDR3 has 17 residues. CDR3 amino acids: CASSPGPGQGARNEQFF. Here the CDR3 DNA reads TGTGCCAGCTCACCAGGACCGGGACAGGGGGCGCGCAATGAGCAGTTCTTC.

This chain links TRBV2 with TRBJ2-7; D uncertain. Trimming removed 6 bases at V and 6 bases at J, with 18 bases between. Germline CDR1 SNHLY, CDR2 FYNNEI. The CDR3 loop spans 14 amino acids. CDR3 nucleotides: TGTGCCAGCAGCCTGGGAACCCCTGGGCTCGAGCAGTACTTC. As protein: CASSLGTPGLEQYF.

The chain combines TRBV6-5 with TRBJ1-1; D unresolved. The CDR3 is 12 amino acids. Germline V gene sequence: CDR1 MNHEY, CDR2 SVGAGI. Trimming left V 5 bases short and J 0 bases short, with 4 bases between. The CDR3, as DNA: TGTGCCAGCAGTCGACTGAACACTGAAGCTTTCTTT. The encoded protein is CASSRLNTEAFF.

CDR3 coding DNA: TGTGCCAGCTCAGGGCAGAACTACGAGCAGTACTTC. It specifies CASSGQNYEQYF. The chain joins TRBV18 to TRBJ2-7; no reliable D call. The CDR3 length is 12 residues. Trimming cost V 5 bases and J 3 bases, with 8 bases left between them. Germline V gene data show CDR1 as KGHSH and CDR2 as LQKENI.

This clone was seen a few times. CDR3 coding DNA: TGTGCCATCAGTGTCGGCGGCAATCAGCCCCAGCATTTT. Protein: CAISVGGNQPQHF. This rearrangement joins TRBV10-3 to TRBJ1-5; D not resolved. V was cut by 4 bases and J by 2 bases, with 6 bases left in between. Germline lookup yields CDR1 ENHRY and CDR2 SYGVKD. There are 13 residues in the CDR3.

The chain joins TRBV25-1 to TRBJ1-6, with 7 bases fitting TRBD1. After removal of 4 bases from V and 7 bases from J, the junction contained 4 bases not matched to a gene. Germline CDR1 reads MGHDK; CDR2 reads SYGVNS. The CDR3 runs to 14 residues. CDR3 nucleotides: TGTGCCAGCAGTGGGAGACAGGGAAATTCACCCCTCCACTTT. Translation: CASSGRQGNSPLHF.

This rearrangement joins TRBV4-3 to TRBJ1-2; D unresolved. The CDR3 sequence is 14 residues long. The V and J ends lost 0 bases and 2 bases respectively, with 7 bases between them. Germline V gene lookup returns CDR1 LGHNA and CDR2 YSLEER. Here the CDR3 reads CASSQDRRNYGYTF. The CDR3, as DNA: TGCGCCAGCAGCCAAGATCGCCGGAACTATGGCTACACCTTC.

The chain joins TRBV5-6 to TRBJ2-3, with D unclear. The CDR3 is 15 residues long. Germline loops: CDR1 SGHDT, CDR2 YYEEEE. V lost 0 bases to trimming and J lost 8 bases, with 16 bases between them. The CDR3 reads CASSLGPPSRGTQYF. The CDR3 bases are TGTGCCAGCAGCTTGGGACCGCCCAGCCGTGGTACGCAGTATTTT. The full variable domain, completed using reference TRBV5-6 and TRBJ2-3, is DAGVTQSPTHLIKTRGQQVTLRCSPKSGHDTVSWYQQALGQGPQFIFQYYEEEERQRGNFPDRFSGHQFPNYSSELNVNALLLGDSALYLCASSLGPPSRGTQYFGPGTRLTVL.

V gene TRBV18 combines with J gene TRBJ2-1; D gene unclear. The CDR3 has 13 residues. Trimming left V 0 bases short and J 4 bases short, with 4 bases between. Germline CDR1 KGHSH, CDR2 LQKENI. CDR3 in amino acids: CASSPPTYNEQFF. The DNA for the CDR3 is TGTGCCAGCTCACCACCCACATACAATGAGCAGTTCTTC.

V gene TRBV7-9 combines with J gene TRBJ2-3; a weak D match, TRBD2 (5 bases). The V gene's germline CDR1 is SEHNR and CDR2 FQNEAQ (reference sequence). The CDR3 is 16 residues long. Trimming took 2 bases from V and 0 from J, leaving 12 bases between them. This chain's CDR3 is CASSLKSGGSTDTQYF. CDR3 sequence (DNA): TGTGCCAGCAGCTTAAAATCAGGCGGGAGCACAGATACGCAGTATTTT.

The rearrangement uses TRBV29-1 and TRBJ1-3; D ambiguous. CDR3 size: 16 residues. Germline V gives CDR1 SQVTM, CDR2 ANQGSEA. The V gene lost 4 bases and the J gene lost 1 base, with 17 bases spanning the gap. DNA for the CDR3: TGCAGCGTTGTCGCCGCGGGGAGTAAATCTGGAAACACCATATATTTT. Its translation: CSVVAAGSKSGNTIYF.

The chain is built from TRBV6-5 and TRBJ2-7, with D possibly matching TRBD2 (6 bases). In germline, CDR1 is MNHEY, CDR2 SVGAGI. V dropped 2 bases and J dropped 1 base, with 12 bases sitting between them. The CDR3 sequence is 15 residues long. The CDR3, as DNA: TGTGCCAGCAGTTACGGGTCGGGAGCATCCTACGAGCAGTACTTC. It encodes CASSYGSGASYEQYF.

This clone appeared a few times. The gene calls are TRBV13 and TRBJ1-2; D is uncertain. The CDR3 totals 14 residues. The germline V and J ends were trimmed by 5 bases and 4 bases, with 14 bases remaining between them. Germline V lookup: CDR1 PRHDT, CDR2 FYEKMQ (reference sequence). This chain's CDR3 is CASSQREVGYGYTF. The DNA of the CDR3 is TGTGCCAGCAGCCAAAGGGAGGTTGGCTATGGCTACACCTTC. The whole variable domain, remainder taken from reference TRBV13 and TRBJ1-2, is AAGVIQSPRHLIKEKRETATLKCYPIPRHDTVYWYQQGPGQDPQFLISFYEKMQSDKGSIPDRFSAQQFSDYHSELNMSSLELGDSALYFCASSQREVGYGYTFGSGTRLTVV.

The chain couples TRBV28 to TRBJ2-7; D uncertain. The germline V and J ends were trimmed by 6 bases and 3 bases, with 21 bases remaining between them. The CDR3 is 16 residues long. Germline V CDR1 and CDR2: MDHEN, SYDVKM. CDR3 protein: CASSPLDGPSFYEQYF. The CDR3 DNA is TGTGCCAGCAGCCCGCTGGATGGCCCCAGCTTCTACGAGCAGTACTTC.

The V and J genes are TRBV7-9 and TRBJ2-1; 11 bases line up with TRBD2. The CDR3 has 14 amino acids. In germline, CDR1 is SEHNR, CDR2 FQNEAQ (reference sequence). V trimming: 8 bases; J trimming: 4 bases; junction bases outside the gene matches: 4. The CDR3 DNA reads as TGTGCCAGCGGTCTAGCGGGAGGTTACAATGAGCAGTTCTTC. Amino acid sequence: CASGLAGGYNEQFF.

CDR3 region: CASSLQLAASYNEQFF. The CDR3 bases are TGTGCCAGCAGCCTTCAACTAGCCGCCTCCTACAATGAGCAGTTCTTC. The genes are TRBV7-2 and TRBJ2-1; perhaps TRBD2 as D (6 bases). V was cut by 5 bases and J by 0 bases, with 14 bases left in between. This CDR3 spans 16 amino acids. Germline V lookup: CDR1 SGHTA, CDR2 FQGNSA.

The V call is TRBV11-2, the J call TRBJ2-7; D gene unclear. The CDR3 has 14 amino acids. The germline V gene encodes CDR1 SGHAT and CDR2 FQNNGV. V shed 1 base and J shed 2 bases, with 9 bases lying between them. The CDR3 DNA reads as TGTGCCAGCAGCTTAGCCCCGACGGCCTACGAGCAGTACTTC. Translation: CASSLAPTAYEQYF.

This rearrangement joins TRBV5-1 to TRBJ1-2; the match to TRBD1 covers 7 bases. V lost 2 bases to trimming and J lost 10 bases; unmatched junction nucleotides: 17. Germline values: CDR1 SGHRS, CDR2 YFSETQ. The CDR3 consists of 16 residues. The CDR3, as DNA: TGCGCCAGCAGCTTTGGCCCCGACAGGGATCGCTATTACTACACCTTC. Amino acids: CASSFGPDRDRYYYTF. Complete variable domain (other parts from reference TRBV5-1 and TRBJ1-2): KAGVTQTPRYLIKTRGQQVTLSCSPISGHRSVSWYQQTPGQGLQFLFEYFSETQRNKGNFPGRFSGRQFSNSRSEMNVSTLELGDSALYLCASSFGPDRDRYYYTFGSGTRLTVV.

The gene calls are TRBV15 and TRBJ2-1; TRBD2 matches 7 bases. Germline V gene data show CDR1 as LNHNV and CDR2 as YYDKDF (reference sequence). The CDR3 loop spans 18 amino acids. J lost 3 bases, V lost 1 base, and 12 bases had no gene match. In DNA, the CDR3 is TGTGCCACCAGCAGAGCCCGAAGGGCGGGGGTGGTCTACAATGAGCAGTTCTTC. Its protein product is CATSRARRAGVVYNEQFF.

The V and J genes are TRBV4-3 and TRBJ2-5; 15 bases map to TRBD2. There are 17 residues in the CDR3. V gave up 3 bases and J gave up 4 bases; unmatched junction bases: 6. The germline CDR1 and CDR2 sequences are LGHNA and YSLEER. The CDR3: CASSQRGGLAGGETQYF. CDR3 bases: TGCGCCAGCAGCCAGCGGGGGGGACTAGCGGGGGGAGAGACCCAGTACTTC.

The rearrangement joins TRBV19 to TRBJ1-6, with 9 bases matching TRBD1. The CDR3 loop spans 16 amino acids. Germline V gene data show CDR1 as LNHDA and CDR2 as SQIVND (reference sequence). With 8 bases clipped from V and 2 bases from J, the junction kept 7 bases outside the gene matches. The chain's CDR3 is CASGPGQGTYNSPLHF. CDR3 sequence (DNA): TGTGCCAGTGGCCCGGGACAGGGCACCTATAATTCACCCCTCCACTTT. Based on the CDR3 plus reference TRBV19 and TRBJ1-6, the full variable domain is DGGITQSPKYLFRKEGQNVTLSCEQNLNHDAMYWYRQDPGQGLRLIYYSQIVNDFQKGDIAEGYSVSREKKESFPLTVTSAQKNPTAFYLCASGPGQGTYNSPLHFGNGTRLTVT.

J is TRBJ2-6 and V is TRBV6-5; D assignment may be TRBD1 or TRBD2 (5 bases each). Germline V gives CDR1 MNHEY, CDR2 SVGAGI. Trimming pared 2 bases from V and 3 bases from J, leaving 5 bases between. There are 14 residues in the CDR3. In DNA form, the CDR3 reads TGTGCCAGCAGTTACGGGGGTGGGGCCAACGTCCTGACTTTC. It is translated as CASSYGGGANVLTF.

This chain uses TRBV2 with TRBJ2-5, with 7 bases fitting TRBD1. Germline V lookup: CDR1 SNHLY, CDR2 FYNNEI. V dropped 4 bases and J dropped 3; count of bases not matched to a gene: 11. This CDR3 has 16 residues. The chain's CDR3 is CASSGWIGTVKETQYF. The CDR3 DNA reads TGTGCCAGCAGTGGGTGGATCGGGACAGTTAAAGAGACCCAGTACTTC.